Below, 30 T cell receptor beta chains from the same sample are listed, as sequenced in a study of early T cells in non-severe SARS-CoV-2 infection. TCRdb re-called the 5' RACE reads with MiXCR, one entry per CDR3 protein. The repertoire holds fewer than 85,000 distinct CDR3 sequences, with roughly an eighth as singletons. Sequences were obtained from whole blood. The receptors here all came from an adult who was a healthcare worker with PCR-confirmed SARS-CoV-2 infection or an uninfected control (not recorded which).

This clonotype was seen many times. This sequence joins TRBV12-3 or TRBV12-4 and TRBJ1-1, with no clear D. The V end was cut by 6 bases, the J end by 0 bases, with 11 bases between. The CDR3 sequence is 14 residues long. The DNA for the CDR3 is TGTGCCAGCAGGTTGAGTAGAATGAACACTGAAGCTTTCTTT. It codes for CASRLSRMNTEAFF.

This clonotype has ten or more counts. The chain links TRBV12-3 or TRBV12-4 to TRBJ2-7, with TRBD2 identical over 12 bases. Trimming removed 6 bases from V and 2 bases from J; junction bases left unmatched: 26. The length of the CDR3 is 22 residues. CDR3 in DNA: TGTGCCAGCAGCCCCACCCCACCTAGCGGGAGGGCCACAGGCTCGATCCCCTACGAGCAGTACTTC. Translated: CASSPTPPSGRATGSIPYEQYF.

This clonotype was observed a handful of times. The chain uses TRBV28 and TRBJ2-7; no definite D call. Between the trimmed V and J ends, which lost 7 bases and 7 bases, there was a span of 11 bases. CDR1 MDHEN and CDR2 SYDVKM come from the germline V gene. This CDR3 spans 11 amino acids. In nucleotides, the CDR3 is TGTGCCAGCACGGGTGATTGGGAGCAGTACTTC. Translation: CASTGDWEQYF.

This clonotype was picked up many times. The chain couples TRBV5-1 to TRBJ2-5; D perhaps matches TRBD2 (5 bases). The CDR3 extends over 15 amino acids. With 4 bases removed from V and 1 base from J, the gap between germline ends came to 14 bases. Germline V gives CDR1 SGHRS, CDR2 YFSETQ. In DNA form, the CDR3 reads TGCGCCAGCAGCCCCAGGAGGCTGCCCCAAGAGACCCAGTACTTC. Translating gives CASSPRRLPQETQYF.

There are many counts of this clonotype. V and J are TRBV29-1 and TRBJ1-2, with D maybe TRBD1 (5 bases). Trimming stripped 5 bases from V and 5 bases from J, with 15 bases between. Germline loops: CDR1 SQVTM, CDR2 ANQGSEA. The CDR3 contains 13 residues. CDR3 sequence: CSVPGRQSYGYTF. In nucleotides, the CDR3 is TGCAGCGTTCCTGGGAGACAGAGTTATGGCTACACCTTC.

This clonotype was seen ten or more times. The chain joins TRBV20-1 to TRBJ2-1, with D perhaps TRBD1 (7 bases). Germline CDR1 is DFQATT and CDR2 is SNEGSKA (reference sequence). The CDR3 totals 15 residues. V lost 1 base, J lost 4 bases, and 14 bases lay in between. CDR3 sequence: CSARVLGGQYNEQFF. CDR3 bases: TGCAGTGCTAGAGTCCTGGGGGGACAGTACAATGAGCAGTTCTTC.

The table lists this clonotype with many counts. The chain is built from TRBV30 and TRBJ2-7; possible D gene TRBD1, 8 bases. V shed 4 bases and J shed 1 base, with 14 bases lying between them. Germline V gene lookup returns CDR1 GTSNPN and CDR2 SVGIG (reference sequence). CDR3 length: 14 residues. In DNA form, the CDR3 reads TGTGCCTGGATGGAGCGGGACAGGTCCTACGAGCAGTACTTC. Translated, it gives CAWMERDRSYEQYF.

This clonotype was observed many times. The chain is built from TRBV18 and TRBJ1-2; D unclear. The CDR3 consists of 13 residues. V was pared by 5 bases and J by 4 bases, with 11 bases between. From germline, CDR1 is KGHSH and CDR2 LQKENI. The CDR3 loop is CASSEYRSYGYTF. The CDR3 DNA sequence: TGTGCCAGCTCAGAGTACCGTTCCTATGGCTACACCTTC.

This clonotype was found many times. V gene TRBV12-3 or TRBV12-4 combines with J gene TRBJ1-6; the D is unclear. The CDR3 spans 12 residues. V lost 6 bases to trimming and J lost 9 bases, with 9 bases between them. DNA for the CDR3: TGTGCCAGCAGCGATCTTCCTTCACCCCTCCACTTT. Translation gives CASSDLPSPLHF.

This clonotype was found many times. The CDR3 nucleotides read TGTGCCAGCAGCCCCCAGACATTCGCATACGAGCAGTACTTC. Protein: CASSPQTFAYEQYF. The chain has TRBV9 and TRBJ2-7; unclear D gene. CDR1 SGDLS and CDR2 YYNGEE come from the germline V gene. The V end lost 4 bases, the J end lost 4 bases, and 15 bases lay between the germline ends. The CDR3 is 14 amino acids.

This clonotype was counted at least ten times. The J gene is TRBJ2-5, the V gene TRBV29-1, with 9 bases lining up with TRBD2. Losses at the gene ends were 8 bases for V and 7 bases for J; bases not matched to a gene: 11. CDR3 size: 13 residues. The germline V gene has CDR1 SQVTM and CDR2 ANQGSEA. This CDR3 is CSSRTSEGGTQYF. CDR3 DNA: TGCAGCTCTCGGACTAGCGAGGGGGGGACCCAGTACTTC.

The gene calls are TRBV6-1 and TRBJ1-1; 7 bases agree with TRBD1. V was clipped by 5 bases and J by 4 bases; unmatched bases: 7. Germline V gene sequence: CDR1 MNHNS, CDR2 SASEGT. The CDR3 length is 14 residues. As DNA, the CDR3 is TGTGCCAGCAGTATCCAGGGGGGTAGCACTGAAGCTTTCTTT. This gives the protein CASSIQGGSTEAFF.

This clonotype was observed at least ten times. The chain carries TRBV18 and TRBJ2-2; D might be TRBD1 (5 bases). This CDR3 is built from 15 residues. Between the trimmed V and J ends, which lost 2 bases and 3 bases, there was a span of 10 bases. Germline V CDR1 and CDR2: KGHSH, LQKENI. The CDR3 protein is CASSPGRDHTGELFF. The CDR3 nucleotides read TGTGCCAGCTCACCAGGCAGGGATCACACCGGGGAGCTGTTTTTT.

Many counts were recorded for this clonotype. The chain employs TRBV24-1 and TRBJ2-5; 7 nucleotides align to TRBD1. The CDR3 is 15 amino acids. CDR1 is KGHDR, CDR2 SFDVKD, per germline. Unmatched junction bases numbered 7, after V lost 2 bases and J lost 5 bases. DNA of the CDR3: TGTGCCACCAGTGATTCACAGGGGTCTCTGGAGACCCAGTACTTC. This translates into CATSDSQGSLETQYF.

This clonotype was detected many times. The V and J genes are TRBV5-1 and TRBJ2-3; 11 positions match TRBD2. Germline V lookup: CDR1 SGHRS, CDR2 YFSETQ. The CDR3 runs 16 residues. The V gene end was trimmed by 0 bases and the J gene end by 3 bases; junction bases not matched to a gene: 3. The CDR3 loop is CASSLDSGRATDTQYF. CDR3 sequence (DNA): TGCGCCAGCAGCTTGGATAGCGGGAGGGCAACAGATACGCAGTATTTT. Variable domain in full (rest from reference TRBV5-1 and TRBJ2-3): KAGVTQTPRYLIKTRGQQVTLSCSPISGHRSVSWYQQTPGQGLQFLFEYFSETQRNKGNFPGRFSGRQFSNSRSEMNVSTLELGDSALYLCASSLDSGRATDTQYFGPGTRLTVL.

With respect to this clonotype: At one end the junction does not follow the germline gene, possibly because of a read error. CDR3 DNA sequence: TGTACCACCAGCTCCCGAAGCTCCTATAATTCACCCCTCCACTTT. This encodes CTTSSRSSYNSPLHF. The chain employs TRBV15 and TRBJ1-6; D not certain. This CDR3 is 15 amino acids long. Germline loops: CDR1 LNHNV, CDR2 YYDKDF (reference sequence).

This clonotype came up many times. This chain connects TRBV14 to TRBJ2-5; 9 bases match TRBD2. V dropped 4 bases and J dropped 1; count of bases not matched to a gene: 10. This CDR3 is 17 amino acids long. Germline loops: CDR1 SGHDN, CDR2 FVKESK. Here the CDR3 DNA reads TGTGCCAGCAGCCCCCCCAACCGACTAGCGGTCCAAGAGACCCAGTACTTC. Translation gives CASSPPNRLAVQETQYF.

The rearrangement joins TRBV6-4 to TRBJ2-2, with 7 bases matching TRBD1. The V segment lost 6 bases and the J segment 1 base; nucleotides outside the gene matches: 5. The CDR3 length is 15 residues. Germline V gives CDR1 MRHNA, CDR2 SNTAGT. The CDR3 DNA follows: TGTGCCAGCAGAGCCGGGACAGAGAACACCGGGGAGCTGTTTTTT. It encodes CASRAGTENTGELFF.

This clonotype has a count of ten or more. V usage is TRBV5-1 and J usage is TRBJ2-3, with 7 bases that match TRBD1. Germline V CDR1 and CDR2: SGHRS, YFSETQ. There are 14 residues in the CDR3. The trim removed 5 bases at V and 2 bases at J, leaving 5 bases unmatched. The CDR3 spells CASRQGFATDTQYF. The CDR3 DNA follows: TGCGCCAGCAGACAGGGGTTCGCCACAGATACGCAGTATTTT.

The chain joins TRBV7-9 to TRBJ2-1; D not resolved. The CDR3 loop spans 13 amino acids. In germline, CDR1 is SEHNR, CDR2 FQNEAQ (reference sequence). The V end was cut by 4 bases, the J end by 5 bases, with 9 bases between. CDR3 in amino acids: CASSSEPHNEQFF. CDR3 DNA sequence: TGTGCCAGCAGCTCCGAACCCCACAATGAGCAGTTCTTC.

This clonotype was seen repeatedly, ten times or more. The gene calls are TRBV5-4 and TRBJ1-2; possible D gene TRBD1, 5 bases. CDR3 length: 13 residues. V shed 0 bases and J shed 4 bases, with 7 bases lying between them. CDR1 is SGHNT and CDR2 is YYREEE in the germline V gene (reference sequence). The CDR3 reads CASSLEGPYGYTF. The CDR3 DNA sequence: TGTGCCAGCAGCTTGGAGGGACCCTATGGCTACACCTTC.

This clonotype was seen repeatedly, ten times or more. This chain connects TRBV10-3 to TRBJ2-1; 10 positions match TRBD2. The CDR3 spans 13 residues. V lost 10 bases, J lost 7 bases, and 7 bases stayed unmatched. CDR1 ENHRY and CDR2 SYGVKD come from the germline V gene. CDR3 residues: CATTKREGNEQFF. The CDR3 DNA reads as TGTGCCACAACCAAGCGGGAGGGGAATGAGCAGTTCTTC.

This clonotype was observed at least ten times. This chain joins TRBV6-5 and TRBJ1-1, with D uncertain. Trimming took 1 base from V and 7 from J, leaving 10 bases between them. The CDR3 has 13 residues. Germline V CDR1 and CDR2: MNHEY, SVGAGI. The CDR3 nucleotides are TGTGCCAGCAGTTACTACGTCGGGTATGAAGCTTTCTTT. This sequence encodes CASSYYVGYEAFF.

This clonotype has more than one count but fewer than ten. The J gene is TRBJ1-1, the V gene TRBV29-1, with unresolved D. Germline V gene sequence: CDR1 SQVTM, CDR2 ANQGSEA. The CDR3 spans 10 residues. V was shortened by 4 bases and J by 6 bases, with 6 bases between the two germline ends. The CDR3 region is CSVGTPEAFF. The CDR3, as DNA: TGCAGCGTTGGAACACCTGAAGCTTTCTTT. Variable domain in full (rest from reference TRBV29-1 and TRBJ1-1): SAVISQKPSRDICQRGTSLTIQCQVDSQVTMMFWYRQQPGQSLTLIATANQGSEATYESGFVIDKFPISRPNLTFSTLTVSNMSPEDSSIYLCSVGTPEAFFGQGTRLTVV.

This clonotype was seen repeatedly, ten times or more. The V gene is TRBV29-1, the J gene TRBJ1-1; unclear D gene. Germline V CDR1 and CDR2: SQVTM, ANQGSEA. V gave up 4 bases and J gave up 0 bases, with 3 bases separating them. The CDR3 covers 11 residues. CDR3 DNA: TGCAGCGTTGCAATGAACACTGAAGCTTTCTTT. It translates to CSVAMNTEAFF. The full variable domain, with the rest looked up from reference TRBV29-1 and TRBJ1-1, is SAVISQKPSRDICQRGTSLTIQCQVDSQVTMMFWYRQQPGQSLTLIATANQGSEATYESGFVIDKFPISRPNLTFSTLTVSNMSPEDSSIYLCSVAMNTEAFFGQGTRLTVV.

At least ten counts were recorded for this clonotype. CDR3 nucleotide sequence: TGTGCCAGCAGTCTCGGGACAGCAAGGACTGAAGCTTTCTTT. It specifies CASSLGTARTEAFF. The chain joins TRBV28 to TRBJ1-1, with 7 bases aligning to TRBD1. CDR3 size: 14 residues. J was trimmed by 5 bases and V by 5 bases; bases with no gene match: 8. Germline CDR1 is MDHEN and CDR2 is SYDVKM. The full variable domain, its missing parts supplied by reference TRBV28 and TRBJ1-1, is DVKVTQSSRYLVKRTGEKVFLECVQDMDHENMFWYRQDPGLGLRLIYFSYDVKMKEKGDIPEGYSVSREKKERFSLILESASTNQTSMYLCASSLGTARTEAFFGQGTRLTVV.

This chain connects TRBV29-1 to TRBJ2-1; tentatively, D is TRBD2 (6 bases). This CDR3 is built from 10 residues. V was shortened by 7 bases and J by 10 bases, with 11 bases between the two germline ends. Germline CDR1 and CDR2: SQVTM and ANQGSEA. CDR3 sequence reads: CSAREAEQFF. CDR3 coding DNA: TGCAGCGCAAGGGAGGCAGAGCAGTTCTTC.

This clonotype was observed at least ten times. This chain joins TRBV3-1 and TRBJ2-7; 8 nucleotides match TRBD2. This CDR3 comprises 14 residues. The germline gives CDR1 LGHDT, CDR2 YNNKEL (reference sequence). J gave up 6 bases and V 1 base, and 5 bases lay outside the gene matches. The CDR3 DNA reads as TGTGCCAGCAGCCAAGCAGCGGGAGTCGGCGAGCAGTACTTC. Protein product: CASSQAAGVGEQYF.

The table lists this clonotype with many counts. This chain links TRBV12-3 or TRBV12-4 with TRBJ1-2; no clear D. V was shortened by 3 bases and J by 2 bases, with 7 bases between the two germline ends. The length of the CDR3 is 13 residues. The CDR3 sequence: CASSFGINYGYTF. CDR3 DNA: TGTGCCAGCAGTTTCGGGATCAACTATGGCTACACCTTC.

This clonotype turned up a few times. The rearrangement uses TRBV19 and TRBJ2-7; D gene ambiguous. CDR3 length equals 15 residues. Germline assignment: CDR1 LNHDA and CDR2 SQIVND (reference sequence). Deletions cut 7 bases from V and 0 bases from J, with 16 bases between. The CDR3 sequence: CASTKTLESSYEQYF. The CDR3 region has the DNA TGTGCCAGTACAAAGACTCTTGAAAGCTCCTACGAGCAGTACTTC. Supplemented by reference TRBV19 and TRBJ2-7, the full variable domain reads DGGITQSPKYLFRKEGQNVTLSCEQNLNHDAMYWYRQDPGQGLRLIYYSQIVNDFQKGDIAEGYSVSREKKESFPLTVTSAQKNPTAFYLCASTKTLESSYEQYFGPGTRLTVT.